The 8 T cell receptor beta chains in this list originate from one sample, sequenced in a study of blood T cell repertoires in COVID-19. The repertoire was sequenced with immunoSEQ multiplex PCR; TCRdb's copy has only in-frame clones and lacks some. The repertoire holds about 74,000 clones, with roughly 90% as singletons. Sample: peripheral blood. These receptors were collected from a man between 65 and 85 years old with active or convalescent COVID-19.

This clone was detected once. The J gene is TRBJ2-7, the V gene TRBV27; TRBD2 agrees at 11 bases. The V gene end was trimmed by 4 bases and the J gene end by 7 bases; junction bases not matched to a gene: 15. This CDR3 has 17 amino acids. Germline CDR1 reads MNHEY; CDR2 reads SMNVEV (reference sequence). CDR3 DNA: TGTGCCAGCAGTTCCCCAAGACTAGCGGGAAGGTTCGAGGAGCAGTACTTC. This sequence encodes CASSSPRLAGRFEEQYF.

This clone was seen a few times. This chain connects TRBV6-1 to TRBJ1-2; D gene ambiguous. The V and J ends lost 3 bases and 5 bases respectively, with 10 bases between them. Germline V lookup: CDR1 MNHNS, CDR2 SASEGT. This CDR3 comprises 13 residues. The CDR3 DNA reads TGTGCCAGCAGTGAGACCACGAGGTATGGCTACACCTTC. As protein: CASSETTRYGYTF.

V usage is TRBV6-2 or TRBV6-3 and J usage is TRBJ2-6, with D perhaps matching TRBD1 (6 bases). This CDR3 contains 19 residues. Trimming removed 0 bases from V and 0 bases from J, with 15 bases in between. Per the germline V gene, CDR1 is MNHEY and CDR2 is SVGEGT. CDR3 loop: CASSYSWGPLSSGANVLTF. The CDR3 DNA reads TGTGCCAGCAGTTACTCGTGGGGGCCCCTAAGCTCTGGGGCCAACGTCCTGACTTTC.

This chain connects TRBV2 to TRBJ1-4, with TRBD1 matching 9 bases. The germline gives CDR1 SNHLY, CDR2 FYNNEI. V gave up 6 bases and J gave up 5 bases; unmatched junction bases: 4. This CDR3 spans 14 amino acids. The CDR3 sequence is CASSMDRGNEKLFF. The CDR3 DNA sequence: TGTGCCAGCAGCATGGACAGGGGAAATGAAAAACTGTTTTTT.

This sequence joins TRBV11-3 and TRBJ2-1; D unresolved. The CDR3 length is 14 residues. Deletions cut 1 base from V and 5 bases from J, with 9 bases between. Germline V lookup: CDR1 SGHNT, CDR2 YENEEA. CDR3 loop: CASSLGASDNEQFF. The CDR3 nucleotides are TGTGCCAGCAGCTTAGGGGCCAGTGACAATGAGCAGTTCTTC.

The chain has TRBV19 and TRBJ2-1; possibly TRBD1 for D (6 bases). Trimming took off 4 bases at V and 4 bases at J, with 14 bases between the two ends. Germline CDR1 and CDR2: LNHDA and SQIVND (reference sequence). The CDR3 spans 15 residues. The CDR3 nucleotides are TGTGCCAGTAGTACGTTCGGCCAGGGGTACAATGAGCAGTTCTTC. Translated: CASSTFGQGYNEQFF. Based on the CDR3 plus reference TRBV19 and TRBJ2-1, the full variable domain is DGGITQSPKYLFRKEGQNVTLSCEQNLNHDAMYWYRQDPGQGLRLIYYSQIVNDFQKGDIAEGYSVSREKKESFPLTVTSAQKNPTAFYLCASSTFGQGYNEQFFGPGTRLTVL.

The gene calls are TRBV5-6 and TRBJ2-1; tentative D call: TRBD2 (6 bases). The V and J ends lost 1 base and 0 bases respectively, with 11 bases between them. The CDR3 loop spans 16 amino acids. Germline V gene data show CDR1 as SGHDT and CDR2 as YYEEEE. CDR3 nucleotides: TGTGCCAGCAGCTTGTGGATTAGCGGCTCCTACAATGAGCAGTTCTTC. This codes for CASSLWISGSYNEQFF.

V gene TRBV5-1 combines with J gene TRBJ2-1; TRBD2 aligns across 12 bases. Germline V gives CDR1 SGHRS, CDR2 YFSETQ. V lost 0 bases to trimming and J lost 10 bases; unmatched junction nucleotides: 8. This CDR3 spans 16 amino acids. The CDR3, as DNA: TGCGCCAGCAGCTTGGTTCTAGCGGGGGGGCTTGGCGAGCAGTTCTTC. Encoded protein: CASSLVLAGGLGEQFF.